These T cell receptor beta chains were read from a single sample in a study of cytomegalovirus exposure and HLA in healthy donors. The data were produced by immunoSEQ multiplex PCR, yet TCRdb's version contains in-frame clones alone and is incomplete. The data hold roughly 50,000 clones, with approximately 82% observed a single time. Sequencing was carried out using PBMCs. These receptors came from a woman under 30 in good health and CMV-seronegative. The CDR3 runs from the conserved cysteine through the conserved F or W. A D gene is named only where the DNA matches it firmly. Clone size is not always given. Where it is, it says once, few, many or a class for expanded clones.

length,D,V,J,size,DNA,CDR3
13,.,TRBV15,TRBJ2-5,.,TGTGCCACCAGCAGTGGACAGCAAGAGACCCAGTACTTC,CATSSGQQETQYF
14,TRBD1,TRBV6-5,TRBJ1-1,few,TGTGCCAGCAGTTTAGGGACAGGGGGCACTGAAGCTTTCTTT,CASSLGTGGTEAFF
10,.,TRBV5-1,TRBJ1-2,.,TGCGCCAGCAGCCAGGATGGCTACACCTTC,CASSQDGYTF
17,TRBD1,TRBV5-1,TRBJ1-1,.,TGCGCCAGCAGCTTGTTCGGGACAGGGGCTTCGAACACTGAAGCTTTCTTT,CASSLFGTGASNTEAFF
14,.,TRBV6-6,TRBJ1-4,.,TGTGCCAGCAGTTACTCGGAGGTTGGTGAAAAACTGTTTTTT,CASSYSEVGEKLFF
14,TRBD1,TRBV7-9,TRBJ1-2,.,TGTGCCAGCAGCCCGGACAGGGCACATTATGGCTACACCTTC,CASSPDRAHYGYTF
14,.,TRBV27,TRBJ2-7,once,TGTGCCAGCAGTTTAAGGGGACTGGTCTACGAGCAGTACTTC,CASSLRGLVYEQYF
16,TRBD2,TRBV30,TRBJ2-3,.,TGTGCCTGGAGTAGAGGGACTAGCGGGAGATTAGATACGCAGTATTTT,CAWSRGTSGRLDTQYF
22,.,TRBV7-6,TRBJ2-4,.,TGTGCCAGCAGCCCAATTGGTTTCTCTGCGGGTCGGGGGAGGGGGATTCAAAACAGTCAGTACTTC,CASSPIGFSAGRGRGIQNSQYF
13,.,TRBV6-5,TRBJ1-2,.,TGTGCCAGCAAGGAGGGGAGGAACTATGGCTACACCTTC,CASKEGRNYGYTF
14,TRBD2,TRBV4-1,TRBJ2-3,.,TGCGCCAGCAGCCCGGGACTAGCGCAAGATACGCAGTATTTT,CASSPGLAQDTQYF
12,TRBD2,TRBV29-1,TRBJ2-7,.,TGCAGCGCCGGGACTAGAACCTACGAGCAGTACTTT,CSAGTRTYEQYF
12,.,TRBV30,TRBJ1-1,.,TGTGCCTGGAACACAGGGAACACTGAAGCTTTCTTT,CAWNTGNTEAFF
14,TRBD2,TRBV30,TRBJ2-4,.,TGTGCCTGGAGGGGAACTAGCGGGTTGAACATTCAGTACTTC,CAWRGTSGLNIQYF
13,TRBD1,TRBV6-4,TRBJ1-2,.,TGTGCCAGCAGTCGGACAGGGGCTATTGGCTACACCTTC,CASSRTGAIGYTF
15,TRBD2,TRBV7-2,TRBJ2-1,.,TGTGCCAGCAGCGGATGGACTAGCGACTACAATGAGCAGTTCTTC,CASSGWTSDYNEQFF
15,TRBD1,TRBV30,TRBJ1-2,.,TGTGCCTGGACCGGGACAGGGGGCGTCGTCGATGGCTACACCTTC,CAWTGTGGVVDGYTF
15,TRBD2,TRBV6-1,TRBJ2-2,.,TGTGCCAGCAGGGGAGGACTAGCGGGCGACGGGGAGCTGTTTTTT,CASRGGLAGDGELFF
15,.,TRBV9,TRBJ1-1,.,TGTGCCAGCAGCGCTCTGGGGGGGGGAAACACTGAAGCTTTCTTT,CASSALGGGNTEAFF
16,TRBD1,TRBV18,TRBJ1-3,.,TGTGCCAGCTCACAAGGACAGGGTGGCTCTGGAAACACCATATATTTT,CASSQGQGGSGNTIYF
15,TRBD2,TRBV6-1,TRBJ2-3,few,TGTGCCAGTGAGTCCCTAGCGGGAGAGACAGATACGCAGTATTTT,CASESLAGETDTQYF
12,.,TRBV11-3,TRBJ2-7,.,TGTGCCAGCAGCTTAGATCCTTCCGAGCAGTACTTC,CASSLDPSEQYF
16,.,TRBV9,TRBJ2-1,.,TGTGCCAGCAGCGTTATGGGGACACTTTCCTACAATGAGCAGTTCTTC,CASSVMGTLSYNEQFF
13,.,TRBV6-5,TRBJ1-2,few,TGTGCCAGCAGTTACGCGAGGGTCTATGGCTACACCTTC,CASSYARVYGYTF
15,TRBD2,TRBV19,TRBJ2-3,large,TGTGCCAGTAGTTCAACTGCGGGAGGGCTGGATACGCAGTATTTT,CASSSTAGGLDTQYF
15,TRBD1,TRBV19,TRBJ1-5,.,TGTGCCAGTACCACGGGACAGGGCGCCCGTCAGCCCCAGCATTTT,CASTTGQGARQPQHF
15,.,TRBV5-1,TRBJ1-2,.,TGCGCCAGCAGCTTAGGACAGCACATTAACTATGGCTACACCTTC,CASSLGQHINYGYTF